Presented here are 16 T cell receptor beta chains from one specimen sequenced in a study of T cell responses to AZD1222 COVID-19 vaccine. The method was immunoSEQ multiplex PCR; TCRdb's version includes in-frame clones alone and lacks a portion of them. The data contain around 100,000 clones, approximately 88% of them seen just once; the ten biggest clones take up around 6%. Material: peripheral blood, obtained 28 days after the second AZD1222 dose. The receptor source for this set is an adult who received the AZD1222 COVID-19 vaccine.

The chain carries TRBV11-2 and TRBJ1-5; D is ambiguous. The CDR3 consists of 17 residues. V shed 0 bases and J shed 1 base, with 13 bases lying between them. CDR1 SGHAT and CDR2 FQNNGV come from the germline V gene. Here the CDR3 DNA reads TGTGCCAGCAGCTTAGATGCGGGATCCAGGAGCAATCAGCCCCAGCATTTT. It encodes CASSLDAGSRSNQPQHF.

This clone has only one observation. The chain is built from TRBV7-2 and TRBJ1-2; 7 positions match TRBD1. V dropped 0 bases and J dropped 2; count of bases not matched to a gene: 3. The germline V gene encodes CDR1 SGHTA and CDR2 FQGNSA. The CDR3 contains 15 residues. CDR3 protein: CASSLAPTGNYGYTF. The CDR3, as DNA: TGTGCCAGCAGCTTAGCCCCGACAGGGAACTATGGCTACACCTTC.

Of note for this clone: Other DNA variants within this sample encode the same CDR3. V is TRBV7-2 and J is TRBJ1-5; D not resolved. CDR3 length: 13 residues. The germline gives CDR1 SGHTA, CDR2 FQGNSA. V was trimmed by 1 base and J by 3 bases, leaving 4 bases between them. The CDR3 loop is CASSLGVNQPQHF. CDR3 coding DNA: TGTGCCAGCAGCTTAGGAGTCAATCAGCCCCAGCATTTT.

This clone was observed a few times. The CDR3 nucleotides read TGTGCCAGCAGTGGGACGGACTACTATGGCTACACCTTC. Translating gives CASSGTDYYGYTF. The chain joins TRBV2 to TRBJ1-2; D ambiguous. This CDR3 contains 13 residues. The V end lost 4 bases, the J end lost 3 bases, and 9 bases lay between the germline ends. Germline CDR1 SNHLY, CDR2 FYNNEI.

The CDR3 nucleotides read TGTGCCAGCAGTCCCCGTATTAGCCCCCGGGGACAAGAGACCCAGTACTTC. It specifies CASSPRISPRGQETQYF. The genes are TRBV6-2 or TRBV6-3 and TRBJ2-5; tentatively, D is TRBD2 (5 bases). CDR1 is MNHEY and CDR2 is SVGEGT in the germline V gene. V was cut by 5 bases and J by 2 bases, with 21 bases left in between. The CDR3 runs to 17 residues.

The chain combines TRBV12-1 with TRBJ2-1; TRBD2, the table's D call, was not compared with the DNA. TRBV12-1 is a pseudogene. The CDR3 extends over 17 amino acids. The CDR3, as DNA: TGTGCCAGCAGCTTTGATCAGCGGGGAACAACCTACAATGAGCAGTTCTTC. It yields the protein CASSFDQRGTTYNEQFF.

The CDR3 spells CASSLMGEGNQPQHF. CDR3 DNA: TGTGCCAGCAGTTTGATGGGGGAGGGAAATCAGCCCCAGCATTTT. The chain couples TRBV28 to TRBJ1-5; tentatively, D is TRBD1 (5 bases). V lost 3 bases and J 4 bases, leaving 13 bases between the germline ends. Germline CDR1 reads MDHEN; CDR2 reads SYDVKM. The CDR3 contains 15 residues.

In this sample, this clone turned up once. The chain combines TRBV7-9 with TRBJ1-1; D not resolved. V was pared by 1 base and J by 2 bases, with 5 bases between. CDR1 is SEHNR and CDR2 is FQNEAQ in the germline V gene (reference sequence). The CDR3 runs to 13 residues. The DNA for the CDR3 is TGTGCCAGCAGCTTAGATTTAAACACTGAAGCTTTCTTT. It encodes CASSLDLNTEAFF.

This clone showed up just once. CDR3 nucleotide sequence: TGCGCCACGGGGGGGCCCACCGGGGAGCTGTTTTTT. Its protein is CATGGPTGELFF. The J gene is TRBJ2-2, the V gene TRBV4-1; 8 nucleotides line up with TRBD2. Per germline, CDR1 MGHRA and CDR2 YSYEKL. The CDR3 length is 12 residues. The V segment lost 10 bases and the J segment 4 bases; nucleotides outside the gene matches: 2.

A note on this clone: Germline is not matched at one junction end, which may reflect a read error. This sequence joins TRBV27 and TRBJ1-6; D ambiguous. The CDR3 runs 17 residues. CDR1 and CDR2 (germline): MNHEY, SMNVEV (reference sequence). For the CDR3, the DNA is TGTGCCAGCAGTTTAAGGTTCCAGGACGCCTATAATTCTCCCCTCCACTTT. Protein product: CASSLRFQDAYNSPLHF.

This chain joins TRBV6-1 and TRBJ2-2, with 9 bases matching TRBD1. The ends lost 2 bases at V and 4 bases at J; junction bases unmatched: 5. Germline CDR1 MNHNS, CDR2 SASEGT. The CDR3 is made up of 16 amino acids. This chain's CDR3 is CASSENPGQGTGELFF. For the CDR3, the DNA is TGTGCCAGCAGTGAAAACCCGGGACAGGGCACCGGGGAGCTGTTTTTT.

The chain combines TRBV6-1 with TRBJ2-7; no clear D gene. Germline CDR1 MNHNS, CDR2 SASEGT. The CDR3 consists of 13 residues. V dropped 1 base and J dropped 9 bases, with 13 bases sitting between them. In DNA form, the CDR3 reads TGTGCCAGCAGTGAAGTAGGACCCCAGCTGCAGTACTTC. It encodes CASSEVGPQLQYF.

To note about this clone: At one end, the junction sequence differs from germline, possibly due to a read error. V is TRBV5-1 and J is TRBJ1-1; TRBD1 matches 7 bases. Germline V CDR1 and CDR2: SGHRS, YFSETQ. This CDR3 spans 14 amino acids. The CDR3 sequence is CASNLGQLNTEAFF. The CDR3 DNA follows: TGCGCCAGCAACTTGGGACAGCTGAACACTGAAGCTTTCTTT.

The rearrangement links TRBV10-3 to TRBJ2-3; TRBD2 might be the D (6 bases). From germline, CDR1 is ENHRY and CDR2 SYGVKD. V lost 2 bases and J 6 bases, leaving 15 bases between the germline ends. This CDR3 is 15 amino acids long. CDR3 region: CAISEGGSREDTQYF. In DNA, the CDR3 is TGTGCCATCAGTGAGGGAGGATCTCGGGAGGATACGCAGTATTTT.

This chain joins TRBV28 and TRBJ2-2; D is perhaps TRBD1 or TRBD2 (5 bases each). There are 14 residues in the CDR3. CDR1 is MDHEN and CDR2 is SYDVKM in the germline V gene. V was cut by 3 bases and J by 4 bases, with 9 bases left in between. The CDR3 coding sequence is TGTGCCAGCAGTTTTGGGGGATTCACCGGGGAGCTGTTTTTT. It codes for CASSFGGFTGELFF.

V is TRBV7-2 and J is TRBJ1-5; D uncertain. V was clipped by 1 base and J by 4 bases, with 11 bases between them. The germline V gene encodes CDR1 SGHTA and CDR2 FQGNSA. This CDR3 contains 15 residues. The chain's CDR3 is CASSLGAGPNQPQHF. CDR3 sequence (DNA): TGTGCCAGCAGCTTAGGGGCAGGTCCTAATCAGCCCCAGCATTTT.